Sequencing of this T cell receptor (beta chain) was carried out in a study of blood T cell repertoires in COVID-19. Across the study: Samples of COVID-19 (acute and convalescent) were obtained from the United States, Italy and Spain. From T cells, B-cell-depleted T cells, or PBMCs came the material, which was cDNA or gDNA.

Original processing notes: It was from reference gene primer amplification that nucleated cell counts were estimated. Repertoires were generated with immunoSEQ multiplex PCR, while TCRdb's copy carries only in-frame clones and drops some. That table furnishes V, J and clone size, whereas the DNA furnished D and trimming. The sample lists some 150,000 clones; 85% were seen once. The CDR3 length is 14 residues. Unmatched junction bases numbered 6, after V lost 2 bases and J lost 10 bases. Germline V gene sequence: CDR1 LGHDT, CDR2 YNNKEL (reference sequence). This chain joins TRBV3-1 (or the pseudogene TRBV3-2) and TRBJ2-1, with TRBD1 identical over 9 bases. The clonotype comes from a human donor with acute or convalescent COVID-19. The donor label of this sample is uncertain. The sequenced material came from peripheral blood. DNA of the CDR3: TGTGCCAGCAGCCAAAGGGACAGGGTAGGCGAGCAGTTCTTC. Translated: CASSQRDRVGEQFF.